The table lists the clone carrying this TCR beta chain with a few counts. Its antigen is not identified. Within the ViraFEST assay, antigen-specific CD4+ T cells underwent expansion with viral peptide pools prior to sequencing. CD4+ T cells were isolated after nine to ten days of culture. Either the mRNA-1273 or the BNT162b2 vaccine was given to participants as two doses. In the vaccine recipients, nucleocapsid antibodies were negative and there was no prior SARS-CoV-2 infection. Wells of more than 1.5 million PBMC each were grown with about 9.3 IU/ml IL-2 and 9 to 10 ug/ml peptides. This sample was included in a study of vaccination effects on CD4 cells after COVID-19. Study results and limitations: Infection-derived and vaccine-derived clones contracted markedly late after vaccination. There were few convalescent patients in the study and no early post-infection timepoints.

Sequencing was performed with immunoSEQ multiplex PCR; in TCRdb, only in-frame clones are kept and a portion is missing. The table has 15,000 or so clones, 60% to 80% seen once. Trimming pared 4 bases from V and 4 bases from J, leaving 14 bases between. The length of the CDR3 is 14 residues. CDR1 and CDR2 from the germline V gene are SGHTS and YDEGEE. The J gene is TRBJ1-2, the V gene TRBV5-8; D is unclear. This TCR was sampled from a human donor who received a COVID-19 vaccine. The sample consisted of CD4+ T cells from PBMCs cultured with HCoV-NL63 spike peptides, taken after COVID-19 vaccination. CDR3 in DNA: TGTGCCAGCAGCCTTGGACGGCTGATCTATGGCTACACCTTC. This gives the protein CASSLGRLIYGYTF. The variable domain in full, completed from reference TRBV5-8 and TRBJ1-2, reads EAGVTQSPTHLIKTRGQQATLRCSPISGHTSVYWYQQALGLGLQFLLWYDEGEERNRGNFPPRFSGRQFPNYSSELNVNALELEDSALYLCASSLGRLIYGYTFGSGTRLTVV.